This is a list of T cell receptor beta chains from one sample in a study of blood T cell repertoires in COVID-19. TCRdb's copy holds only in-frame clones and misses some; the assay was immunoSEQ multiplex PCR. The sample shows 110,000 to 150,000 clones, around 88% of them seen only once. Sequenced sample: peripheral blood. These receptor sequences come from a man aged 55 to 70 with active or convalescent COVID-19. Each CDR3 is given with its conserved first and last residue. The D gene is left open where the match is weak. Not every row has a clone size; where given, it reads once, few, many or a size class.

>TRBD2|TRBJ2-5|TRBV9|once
CASSVLLAGGLETQYF
TGTGCCAGCAGCGTACTACTAGCGGGGGGCCTGGAGACCCAGTACTTC
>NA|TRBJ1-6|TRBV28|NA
CASSFGGSPLHF
TGTGCCAGCAGTTTTGGAGGGTCACCCCTCCACTTT
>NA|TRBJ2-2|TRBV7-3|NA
CASSSSNTGELFF
TGTGCCAGCAGCTCCTCGAACACCGGGGAGCTGTTTTTT
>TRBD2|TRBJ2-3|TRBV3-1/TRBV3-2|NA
CASSHAAGVTQYF
TGTGCCAGCAGCCATGCCGCGGGAGTTACGCAGTATTTT
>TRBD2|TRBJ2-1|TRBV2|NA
CASSEILAGSSEQFF
TGTGCCAGCAGTGAAATTCTAGCGGGATCATCTGAGCAGTTCTTC
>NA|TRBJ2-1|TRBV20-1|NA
CSASDQGRSYNEQFF
TGCAGTGCTAGTGACCAGGGCAGATCCTACAATGAGCAGTTCTTC
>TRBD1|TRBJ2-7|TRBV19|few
CASSIGTGPYEQYF
TGTGCCAGTAGTATCGGGACAGGACCCTACGAGCAGTACTTC
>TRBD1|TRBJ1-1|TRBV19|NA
CASSASGTGVTEAFF
TGTGCCAGTAGTGCCTCCGGGACAGGGGTTACTGAAGCTTTCTTT
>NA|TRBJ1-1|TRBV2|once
CASSGDSTEAFF
TGTGCCAGCAGTGGAGACAGCACTGAAGCTTTCTTT
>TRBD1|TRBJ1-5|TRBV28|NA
CASSLGQGNQPQHF
TGTGCCAGCAGTTTGGGACAGGGCAATCAGCCCCAGCATTTT
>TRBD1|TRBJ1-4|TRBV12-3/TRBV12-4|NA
CASSFGQGGLFF
TGTGCCAGCAGTTTCGGACAGGGAGGCCTGTTTTTT
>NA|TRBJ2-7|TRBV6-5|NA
CASRRRDPSYEQYF
TGTGCCAGCAGGCGGCGGGACCCCTCCTACGAGCAGTACTTC
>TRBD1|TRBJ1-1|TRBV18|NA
CASSQRDSLTEAFF
TGTGCCAGCTCACAACGGGACAGCCTCACTGAAGCTTTCTTT
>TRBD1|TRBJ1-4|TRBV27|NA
CASTALNRGANEKLFF
TGTGCCAGCACTGCCCTTAACAGGGGGGCTAATGAAAAACTGTTTTTT